The 15 T cell receptor beta chains given below trace back to one sample, sequenced in a study of blood T cells in healthy people across ages. A second PCR of 7 to 11 cycles used a sample-barcoded 5' primer and a J-beta primer mix. TCRdb re-called the 5' RACE reads with MiXCR, one entry per CDR3 protein. The sample shows 900,000 to 950,000 distinct CDR3 sequences, roughly 29% of them seen only once. The same sample was also used in a study of T cells of mothers and their children.

Sequenced input: blood. The receptors originated from a woman aged 40 to 55 in good health.

The rearrangement uses TRBV5-1 and TRBJ2-1; D might be TRBD2 (7 bases). This CDR3 has 15 residues. In germline, CDR1 is SGHRS, CDR2 YFSETQ. V shed 4 bases and J shed 6 bases, with 17 bases lying between them. The DNA of the CDR3 is TGCGCCAGCAGCCCCACAGGGAGGGGGACCAATGAGCAGTTCTTC. The encoded protein is CASSPTGRGTNEQFF.

V usage is TRBV20-1 and J usage is TRBJ2-4, with TRBD2 identical over 7 bases. Germline values: CDR1 DFQATT, CDR2 SNEGSKA (reference sequence). This CDR3 is built from 17 residues. The V gene end was trimmed by 0 bases and the J gene end by 4 bases; junction bases not matched to a gene: 12. The CDR3 nucleotides are TGCAGTGCTAGAGATCCGTCTTTCCTAGCGGTAAAAAACATTCAGTACTTC. Translation gives CSARDPSFLAVKNIQYF.

On this clonotype: Since a much larger clone is just one base distant, this may be a read error. The chain carries TRBV30 and TRBJ2-7; 12 bases fit TRBD2. Per the germline V gene, CDR1 is GTSNPN and CDR2 is SVGIG (reference sequence). The CDR3 sequence is 14 residues long. CDR3 region: CARSVGLAGYEQYF. CDR3 bases: TGTGCCCGGAGTGTGGGACTAGCGGGCTACGAGCAGTACTTC.

The J gene is TRBJ2-1, the V gene TRBV6-6; D gene uncertain. V lost 2 bases and J 8 bases, leaving 13 bases between the germline ends. This CDR3 spans 14 amino acids. The germline V gene encodes CDR1 MNHNY and CDR2 SVGAGI (reference sequence). CDR3 sequence: CASSYPSTVDEQFF. The CDR3 DNA sequence: TGTGCCAGCAGTTACCCATCTACGGTCGATGAGCAGTTCTTC.

This clonotype came up many times. This rearrangement joins TRBV3-1 to TRBJ1-2; 9 bases align to TRBD1. The CDR3 runs 14 residues. From germline, CDR1 is LGHDT and CDR2 YNNKEL (reference sequence). V lost 3 bases to trimming and J lost 5 bases; unmatched junction nucleotides: 4. The CDR3 coding sequence is TGTGCCAGCAGCCAGGGGACAGGGTTTTATGGCTACACCTTC. Encoded protein: CASSQGTGFYGYTF.

This clonotype was detected ten times or more. The chain links TRBV5-1 to TRBJ1-4; D remains ambiguous. The length of the CDR3 is 13 residues. The germline V gene has CDR1 SGHRS and CDR2 YFSETQ. V dropped 1 base and J dropped 4 bases, with 5 bases sitting between them. The CDR3, as DNA: TGCGCCAGCAGCTTGTCAAATAATGAAAAACTGTTTTTT. It yields the protein CASSLSNNEKLFF.

This clonotype has just a few counts. CDR3 bases: TGTGCCAGCAGCCGACAGGGAGGGAATGAAAAACTGTTTTTT. This encodes CASSRQGGNEKLFF. The rearrangement joins TRBV7-9 to TRBJ1-4, with 7 bases identical to TRBD1. From germline, CDR1 is SEHNR and CDR2 FQNEAQ (reference sequence). J gave up 5 bases and V 5 bases, and 5 bases lay outside the gene matches. CDR3 length: 14 amino acids.

V gene TRBV2 combines with J gene TRBJ1-5; no clear D. Germline V gene data show CDR1 as SNHLY and CDR2 as FYNNEI. There are 13 residues in the CDR3. V gave up 5 bases and J gave up 4 bases, with 9 bases separating them. CDR3 nucleotides: TGTGCCAGCAGTTCCCGGGAGAATCAGCCCCAGCATTTT. Its protein product is CASSSRENQPQHF.

This clonotype was counted many times. The V gene is TRBV4-1, the J gene TRBJ2-7; no clear D. CDR1 is MGHRA, CDR2 YSYEKL, per germline. V shed 0 bases and J shed 6 bases, with 6 bases lying between them. The CDR3 covers 12 residues. The CDR3 DNA is TGCGCCAGCAGCCAAGATTTTACCGAGCAGTACTTC. Translating gives CASSQDFTEQYF.

As regards this clonotype: A much larger clone differs from this one at a single base, so this may be a read error. The genes are TRBV10-3 and TRBJ1-1, with D maybe TRBD1 (5 bases). This CDR3 region has 15 residues. Deletions cut 10 bases from V and 1 base from J, with 19 bases between. Germline CDR1 reads ENHRY; CDR2 reads SYGVKD. The CDR3 region is CATTVEGSENTEAFF. In DNA form, the CDR3 reads TGTGCCACCACGGTCGAGGGGTCCGAGAACACTGAAGCTTTCTTT.

This chain links TRBV20-1 with TRBJ1-5; D is undetermined. Trimming stripped 5 bases from V and 10 bases from J, with 18 bases between. From germline, CDR1 is DFQATT and CDR2 SNEGSKA (reference sequence). CDR3 length equals 13 residues. Written as DNA, the CDR3 is TGCAGTGCTTTAGGACCGGGCACATCACCCCAGCATTTT. This encodes CSALGPGTSPQHF.

This chain links TRBV4-1 with TRBJ1-2; no firm D call. Germline V lookup: CDR1 MGHRA, CDR2 YSYEKL. The CDR3 has 16 residues. V lost 3 bases, J lost 0 bases, and 14 bases lay in between. The CDR3 spells CASSQTPGGANYGYTF. The CDR3 region has the DNA TGCGCCAGCAGCCAGACGCCGGGTGGGGCTAACTATGGCTACACCTTC.

This clonotype occurred a few times. V is TRBV5-1 and J is TRBJ2-1; D possibly uses TRBD1 or TRBD2 (5 bases each). CDR3 size: 11 residues. Trimming removed 4 bases at V and 9 bases at J, with 8 bases between. Germline V gene lookup returns CDR1 SGHRS and CDR2 YFSETQ. The CDR3 nucleotides are TGCGCCAGCAGCCCCGGGGCTGAGCAGTTCTTC. It yields the protein CASSPGAEQFF.

This clonotype has a handful of counts. The V gene is TRBV25-1, the J gene TRBJ2-5; 7 bases match TRBD1. Germline trimming cut 3 bases from V and 4 bases from J; bases unmatched to any gene: 8. CDR1 is MGHDK and CDR2 is SYGVNS in the germline V gene. The CDR3 covers 15 residues. The CDR3 loop is CASSDVTGLRETQYF. As DNA, the CDR3 is TGTGCCAGCAGTGATGTGACAGGGCTAAGAGAGACCCAGTACTTC.

In this sample, this clonotype turned up many times. J is TRBJ2-7 and V is TRBV27; 10 positions match TRBD1. The CDR3 loop spans 18 amino acids. After removal of 8 bases from V and 6 bases from J, the junction contained 22 bases not matched to a gene. Per the germline V gene, CDR1 is MNHEY and CDR2 is SMNVEV (reference sequence). The CDR3 sequence: CASGGTGVLQTPLSEQYF. The CDR3 bases are TGTGCCAGCGGGGGGACAGGGGTCCTTCAAACTCCCTTATCCGAGCAGTACTTC.